The T cell receptor (beta chain) described here comes from a study of T-cell memory formation after mild COVID-19. Overall study context: Each donor largely had its own TCR clusters.

The germline CDR1 and CDR2 sequences are SEHNR and FQNEAQ (reference sequence). With 6 bases removed from V and 2 bases from J, the gap between germline ends came to 22 bases. The CDR3 runs 18 residues. UMIs and sample barcodes were carried by the TCR alpha and TCR beta cDNA libraries that 5'RACE produced using constant-segment primers. TCRdb passed the 5' RACE reads through MiXCR, listing each CDR3 protein once. Of approximately 560,000 distinct CDR3 sequences listed, around 15% are singletons. The table lists this clonotype with a few counts. Its target is unknown. Notes on the study in general: That cross-reactive memory joined was suggested by some responding clones appearing in pre-infection memory. Mostly located in CM and EM were contracting CD4+ clones, with contracting CD8+ clones located in EMRA.

Source material: PBMCs or a T cell subset sorted from them (not recorded which). This clonotype was obtained from an adult woman who had mild COVID-19 (a few samples of this study predate the infection). Cell type and time point are not known. This chain connects TRBV7-9 to TRBJ2-2; weak D call: TRBD1 (6 bases). CDR3 nucleotide sequence: TGTGCCAGCAGTTACCCCCTAGGTCGACAGGCAAACACCGGGGAGCTGTTTTTT. This gives the protein CASSYPLGRQANTGELFF.